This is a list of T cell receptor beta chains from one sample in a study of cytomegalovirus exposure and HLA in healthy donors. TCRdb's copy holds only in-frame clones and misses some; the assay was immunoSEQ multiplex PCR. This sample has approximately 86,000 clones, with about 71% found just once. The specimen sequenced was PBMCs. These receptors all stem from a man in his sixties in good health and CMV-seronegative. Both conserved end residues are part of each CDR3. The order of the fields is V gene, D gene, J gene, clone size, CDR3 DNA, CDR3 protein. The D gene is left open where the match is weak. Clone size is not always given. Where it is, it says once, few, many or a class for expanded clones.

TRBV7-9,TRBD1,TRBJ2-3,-,TGTGCCAGCAGCCCAACCGGGACAGACACAGATACGCAGTATTTT,CASSPTGTDTDTQYF
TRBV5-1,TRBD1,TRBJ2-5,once,TGCGCCAGCAGCTTGGTCGGGGCAGGGGGCTTAGAGACCCAGTACTTC,CASSLVGAGGLETQYF
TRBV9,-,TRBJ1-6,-,TGTGCCAGCAGCGTCTCAGGAGGTGATTCACCCCTCCACTTT,CASSVSGGDSPLHF
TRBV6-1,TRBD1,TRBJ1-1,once,TGTGCCAGCACCATGGACAGGGACACTGAAGCTTTCTTT,CASTMDRDTEAFF
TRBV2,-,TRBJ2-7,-,TGTGCCAGCAGTGAAGCGGGGCTGACCTCCTACGAGCAGTACTTC,CASSEAGLTSYEQYF
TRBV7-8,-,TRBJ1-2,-,TGTGCCAGCAGCCCGGGGACGGGAGCTAACTATGGCTACACCTTC,CASSPGTGANYGYTF
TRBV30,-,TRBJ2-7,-,TGTGCCTGGAGCTTAGGACAGAAAGTCTACGAGCAGTACTTC,CAWSLGQKVYEQYF
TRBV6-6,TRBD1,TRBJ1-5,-,TGTGCCAGCAGTGCCGCCAGGGGGCCCGATCAGCCCCAGCATTTT,CASSAARGPDQPQHF
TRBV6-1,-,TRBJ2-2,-,TGTGCCAGCAGTGAAGAGAGGGATACCGGGGAGCTGTTTTTT,CASSEERDTGELFF
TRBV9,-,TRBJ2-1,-,TGTGCCAGCAGCGTAGGATCCGGGGACAATGAGCAGTTCTTC,CASSVGSGDNEQFF
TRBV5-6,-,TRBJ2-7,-,TGTGCCAGCAGCCAGGGCGGGGATGCCTACGAGCAGTACTTC,CASSQGGDAYEQYF
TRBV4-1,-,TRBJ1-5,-,TGCGCCAGCAGCCAAGAGGGCCGAGCGGGCAATCAGCCCCAGCATTTT,CASSQEGRAGNQPQHF
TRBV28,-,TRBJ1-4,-,TGTGCCAGCAGTTTATCGGCAGGATCTAATGAAAAACTGTTTTTT,CASSLSAGSNEKLFF
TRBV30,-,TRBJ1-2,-,TGTGCCTGGAGTGCGCAGTTGACTAGCATCTATGGCTACACCTTC,CAWSAQLTSIYGYTF
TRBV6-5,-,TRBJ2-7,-,TGTGCCAGCACCTCCCTCCGACAGTCCTACGAGCAGTACTTC,CASTSLRQSYEQYF
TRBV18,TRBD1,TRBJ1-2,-,TGTGCCAGCTCCATGACAGGGGCTGAGAGGGGCTACACCTTC,CASSMTGAERGYTF